The rows below give T cell receptor beta chains drawn from one sample of a study of immune cell composition in non-small cell lung cancer. Assay used: immunoSEQ multiplex PCR; TCRdb lists only in-frame clones, some missing. The table shows approximately 1,000 clones, with around 69% occurring only once. Material: non-adjacent lung tissue. These receptors all stem from a human donor with non-small cell lung cancer. Each CDR3 is given with its conserved first and last residue. Each record gives: D gene, V gene, J gene, clone size, CDR3 protein, CDR3 DNA. A D gene is named only where the DNA matches it firmly. The size entry is marked missing in some rows and otherwise reads once, few, many or a size class.

d_call: -
v_call: TRBV19
j_call: TRBJ2-5
clone_size: -
cdr3_aa: CASSNTNAQETQYF
cdr3_nt: TGTGCCAGTAGTAACACTAACGCGCAAGAGACCCAGTACTTC

d_call: TRBD2
v_call: TRBV9
j_call: TRBJ2-1
clone_size: -
cdr3_aa: CASSVGGGRVGNEQFF
cdr3_nt: TGTGCCAGCAGCGTAGGGGGCGGGAGAGTGGGAAATGAGCAGTTCTTC

d_call: TRBD1
v_call: TRBV11-2
j_call: TRBJ1-2
clone_size: -
cdr3_aa: CASSRQGGYGYTF
cdr3_nt: TGTGCCAGCAGCCGACAGGGCGGCTATGGCTACACCTTC

d_call: TRBD2
v_call: TRBV6-1
j_call: TRBJ2-7
clone_size: -
cdr3_aa: CASSEASTSGPLSYEQYF
cdr3_nt: TGTGCCAGCAGTGAAGCTTCGACTAGCGGGCCTTTATCCTACGAGCAGTACTTC

d_call: -
v_call: TRBV19
j_call: TRBJ2-7
clone_size: -
cdr3_aa: CASSIRDNTYEQYF
cdr3_nt: TGTGCCAGTAGCATCCGGGACAACACCTACGAGCAGTACTTC

d_call: -
v_call: TRBV27
j_call: TRBJ1-2
clone_size: large
cdr3_aa: CASSSGGYYGYTF
cdr3_nt: TGTGCCAGCAGTTCCGGGGGGTACTATGGCTACACCTTC

d_call: -
v_call: TRBV2
j_call: TRBJ1-1
clone_size: -
cdr3_aa: CASRAQQGYTEAFF
cdr3_nt: TGTGCCAGCAGGGCTCAACAGGGATACACTGAAGCTTTCTTT

d_call: TRBD1
v_call: TRBV19
j_call: TRBJ2-3
clone_size: -
cdr3_aa: CASRTGTGGVDTQYF
cdr3_nt: TGTGCCAGCAGAACCGGGACAGGGGGCGTGGATACGCAGTATTTT

d_call: TRBD2
v_call: TRBV27
j_call: TRBJ2-1
clone_size: few
cdr3_aa: CASSLPPFSGSNYNEQFF
cdr3_nt: TGTGCCAGCAGTTTGCCCCCCTTTAGCGGGAGCAACTACAATGAGCAGTTCTTC

d_call: -
v_call: TRBV6-8
j_call: TRBJ1-1
clone_size: few
cdr3_aa: CASSYLQGAEAFF
cdr3_nt: TGTGCCAGCAGTTATTTACAGGGCGCTGAAGCTTTCTTT

d_call: TRBD2
v_call: TRBV10-2
j_call: TRBJ2-1
clone_size: -
cdr3_aa: CASSGFASGSHEQFF
cdr3_nt: TGCGCCAGCAGTGGATTTGCTAGCGGGAGTCATGAGCAGTTCTTC

d_call: -
v_call: TRBV25-1
j_call: TRBJ1-4
clone_size: -
cdr3_aa: CASSAAGANEKLFF
cdr3_nt: TGTGCCAGCAGTGCAGCAGGCGCTAATGAAAAACTGTTTTTT

d_call: -
v_call: TRBV2
j_call: TRBJ2-5
clone_size: -
cdr3_aa: CASISFRQNQETQYF
cdr3_nt: TGTGCCAGCATATCATTCCGACAGAACCAAGAGACCCAGTACTTC

d_call: TRBD1
v_call: TRBV7-2
j_call: TRBJ2-5
clone_size: few
cdr3_aa: CASSLGTGYQETQYF
cdr3_nt: TGTGCCAGCAGCTTGGGGACAGGGTACCAAGAGACCCAGTACTTC

d_call: -
v_call: TRBV28
j_call: TRBJ2-3
clone_size: -
cdr3_aa: CASSFVRTDTQYF
cdr3_nt: TGTGCCAGCAGTTTCGTCCGCACAGATACGCAGTATTTT

d_call: TRBD1
v_call: TRBV28
j_call: TRBJ2-7
clone_size: large
cdr3_aa: CASSHRPSGQTYEQYF
cdr3_nt: TGTGCCAGCAGTCACCGCCCCTCGGGACAGACCTACGAGCAGTACTTC

d_call: -
v_call: TRBV18
j_call: TRBJ2-3
clone_size: -
cdr3_aa: CASSPPYLGALGTDTQYF
cdr3_nt: TGTGCCAGCTCACCACCATATTTGGGGGCGCTTGGCACAGATACGCAGTATTTT

d_call: TRBD1
v_call: TRBV6-4
j_call: TRBJ1-1
clone_size: -
cdr3_aa: CASSDAGRGKAFF
cdr3_nt: TGTGCCAGCAGTGATGCGGGCAGGGGGAAAGCTTTCTTT

d_call: TRBD2
v_call: TRBV19
j_call: TRBJ2-1
clone_size: few
cdr3_aa: CASSISGSSYNEQFF
cdr3_nt: TGTGCCAGTAGTATTAGCGGGAGCTCCTACAATGAGCAGTTCTTC

d_call: TRBD2
v_call: TRBV30
j_call: TRBJ2-3
clone_size: -
cdr3_aa: CAWSPPGGSLGDTQYF
cdr3_nt: TGTGCCTGGAGTCCCCCGGGGGGGTCGCTGGGGGATACGCAGTATTTT

d_call: -
v_call: TRBV6-6
j_call: TRBJ2-3
clone_size: -
cdr3_aa: CASGTGVGDTQYF
cdr3_nt: TGTGCCAGCGGGACGGGAGTTGGCGATACGCAGTATTTT

d_call: -
v_call: TRBV5-1
j_call: TRBJ2-6
clone_size: -
cdr3_aa: CASSPGANVLTF
cdr3_nt: TGCGCCAGTAGTCCTGGGGCCAACGTCCTGACTTTC

d_call: TRBD1
v_call: TRBV19
j_call: TRBJ2-1
clone_size: -
cdr3_aa: CASSTDRFSEQFF
cdr3_nt: TGTGCCAGTAGTACGGACAGGTTCTCTGAGCAGTTCTTC

d_call: TRBD2
v_call: TRBV19
j_call: TRBJ2-1
clone_size: -
cdr3_aa: CASSSSGGGYNEQFF
cdr3_nt: TGTGCCAGTAGCAGTAGCGGGGGGGGGTACAATGAGCAGTTCTTC

d_call: -
v_call: TRBV6-1
j_call: TRBJ2-7
clone_size: once
cdr3_aa: CASTEGGDYYEQYF
cdr3_nt: TGTGCCAGCACCGAAGGGGGGGATTACTACGAGCAGTACTTC

d_call: TRBD2
v_call: TRBV7-9
j_call: TRBJ2-1
clone_size: -
cdr3_aa: CASSFPSGLYNEQFF
cdr3_nt: TGTGCCAGCAGCTTCCCTAGCGGCCTCTACAATGAGCAGTTCTTC

d_call: TRBD2
v_call: TRBV28
j_call: TRBJ2-3
clone_size: -
cdr3_aa: CASSKGLAGITDTQYF
cdr3_nt: TGTGCCAGCAGTAAGGGACTAGCGGGGATCACAGATACGCAGTATTTT

d_call: TRBD1
v_call: TRBV19
j_call: TRBJ1-5
clone_size: -
cdr3_aa: CASSIGGGQGSQPQHF
cdr3_nt: TGTGCCAGTAGTATAGGAGGGGGACAGGGAAGTCAGCCCCAGCATTTT

d_call: TRBD1
v_call: TRBV9
j_call: TRBJ1-4
clone_size: -
cdr3_aa: CASSALDTPRGLNEKLFF
cdr3_nt: TGTGCCAGCAGCGCATTGGACACCCCGAGGGGGCTTAATGAAAAACTGTTTTTT

d_call: TRBD2
v_call: TRBV13
j_call: TRBJ2-7
clone_size: -
cdr3_aa: CASSSSSGTSGSTYEQYF
cdr3_nt: TGTGCCAGCAGCTCTTCCTCCGGGACTAGCGGGAGCACCTACGAGCAGTACTTC

d_call: TRBD2
v_call: TRBV6-4
j_call: TRBJ2-7
clone_size: -
cdr3_aa: CASTNSREHLVYEQYF
cdr3_nt: TGTGCCAGCACCAACTCGCGGGAGCATTTAGTGTACGAGCAGTACTTC

d_call: TRBD2
v_call: TRBV9
j_call: TRBJ2-7
clone_size: -
cdr3_aa: CASSVATHLPGGPLYEQYF
cdr3_nt: TGTGCCAGCAGCGTAGCTACCCATCTACCGGGGGGTCCCCTTTACGAGCAGTACTTC

d_call: -
v_call: TRBV11-3
j_call: TRBJ2-2
clone_size: -
cdr3_aa: CASSKGGQGELFF
cdr3_nt: TGTGCCAGCAGCAAGGGGGGGCAAGGGGAGCTGTTTTTT

d_call: TRBD2
v_call: TRBV27
j_call: TRBJ2-7
clone_size: -
cdr3_aa: CASSGTSGYEQYF
cdr3_nt: TGTGCCAGCAGCGGGACTAGCGGCTACGAGCAGTACTTC

d_call: -
v_call: TRBV7-2
j_call: TRBJ2-7
clone_size: -
cdr3_aa: CASSLGRRGHYEQYF
cdr3_nt: TGTGCCAGCAGCTTAGGAAGGCGGGGGCACTACGAGCAGTACTTC

d_call: -
v_call: TRBV6-1
j_call: TRBJ2-3
clone_size: -
cdr3_aa: CASSAPSNTDTQYF
cdr3_nt: TGTGCCAGCAGTGCCCCTAGCAACACAGATACGCAGTATTTT

d_call: -
v_call: TRBV28
j_call: TRBJ2-7
clone_size: -
cdr3_aa: CASTPPRGKQYF
cdr3_nt: TGTGCCAGCACCCCCCCCCGAGGGAAGCAGTACTTC